The rows below give T cell receptor beta chains drawn from one sample of a study of T-cell memory formation after mild COVID-19. TCRdb re-called the 5' RACE reads with MiXCR, one entry per CDR3 protein. The table records approximately 500,000 distinct CDR3 sequences, approximately 25% of them present only once. Sequencing used PBMCs or a T cell subset sorted from them (not recorded which). The receptors stem from an adult woman who had mild COVID-19 (a few samples of this study predate the infection). Cell type and time point are not known. Each CDR3 is given without its conserved first and last residue. The order of the fields is CDR3 protein, J gene, V gene.

ASSELPGPYEQY TRBJ2-7 TRBV12-3/TRBV12-4
ATSDYRGSEAF TRBJ1-1 TRBV24-1
ASSLNHSPLH TRBJ1-6 TRBV28
SVGPGEQF TRBJ2-1 TRBV29-1
ASSEGQGPYEQY TRBJ2-7 TRBV25-1
ASGPGANVLT TRBJ2-6 TRBV11-1
ASSLQIGVSTEAF TRBJ1-1 TRBV6-6
ASSPHYNSPLH TRBJ1-6 TRBV7-2
ASSLARTGNEQF TRBJ2-1 TRBV7-8
ASRTPTGFGSYNEQF TRBJ2-1 TRBV5-1
ASSDRGRTTSYEQY TRBJ2-7 TRBV19
ASSSSLYTQY TRBJ2-3 TRBV7-2
ASSFTGVTRETQY TRBJ2-5 TRBV7-8
ASSLGDVAKNIQY TRBJ2-4 TRBV5-1
ASRPGPGWEQY TRBJ2-7 TRBV19
ASSLGTLTYEQY TRBJ2-7 TRBV3-1
ASRGLSGVNEQF TRBJ2-1 TRBV11-2
ASSLVNGLGQETQY TRBJ2-5 TRBV5-4
ASSQARGGTLSYEQY TRBJ2-7 TRBV4-3
ASSPTTTNTGELF TRBJ2-2 TRBV18
ASRALGNYGYT TRBJ1-2 TRBV27
ASSDGEPEEGGVNTGELF TRBJ2-2 TRBV9
ATSDFGAGGRNEQF TRBJ2-1 TRBV24-1
ASSLAGFGGGDYGYT TRBJ1-2 TRBV11-2
ASSLAGSLETQY TRBJ2-5 TRBV7-2
ASSFFRQNRDTQY TRBJ2-3 TRBV7-9
ASTPGTLNTGELF TRBJ2-2 TRBV19
ASSFSGVSSYGYT TRBJ1-2 TRBV11-2
ASSSMLRETQY TRBJ2-5 TRBV7-9
ASSQVGRNQETQY TRBJ2-5 TRBV14
ASSKTGRSALAKNIQY TRBJ2-4 TRBV6-2/TRBV6-3
ASSRREGGELF TRBJ2-2 TRBV7-2
ASSMTGEGTEAF TRBJ1-1 TRBV19
ASSSHRTGPYNEQF TRBJ2-1 TRBV7-6
ASSYSGARTDTQY TRBJ2-3 TRBV6-5
ASSLTGTGNEQY TRBJ2-7 TRBV5-6
ASSPGVSGYGYT TRBJ1-2 TRBV3-1
ASSLHTGTGPTDTQY TRBJ2-3 TRBV12-3/TRBV12-4
ASSPGLAGGSNEQF TRBJ2-1 TRBV9
ASSKWRQVDEQY TRBJ2-7 TRBV21-1
ASSFDRGQQAF TRBJ1-1 TRBV12-3/TRBV12-4
ASSYEGTSDTGELF TRBJ2-2 TRBV7-3
ASSFTGGYYGYT TRBJ1-2 TRBV27
ATSEKDRGRTYNEQF TRBJ2-1 TRBV24-1
ASSVGLAGEQY TRBJ2-7 TRBV9
ASSELNLEQY TRBJ2-7 TRBV25-1
ASSLIGGRISTDTQY TRBJ2-3 TRBV12-3/TRBV12-4
ASSSGVFATNYGYT TRBJ1-2 TRBV12-3/TRBV12-4
ATHWGANTEAF TRBJ1-1 TRBV12-3/TRBV12-4
SAPRTDTQY TRBJ2-3 TRBV20-1
AITGEGAFEAF TRBJ1-1 TRBV10-3
ASSRLDGAAGEAF TRBJ1-1 TRBV5-6